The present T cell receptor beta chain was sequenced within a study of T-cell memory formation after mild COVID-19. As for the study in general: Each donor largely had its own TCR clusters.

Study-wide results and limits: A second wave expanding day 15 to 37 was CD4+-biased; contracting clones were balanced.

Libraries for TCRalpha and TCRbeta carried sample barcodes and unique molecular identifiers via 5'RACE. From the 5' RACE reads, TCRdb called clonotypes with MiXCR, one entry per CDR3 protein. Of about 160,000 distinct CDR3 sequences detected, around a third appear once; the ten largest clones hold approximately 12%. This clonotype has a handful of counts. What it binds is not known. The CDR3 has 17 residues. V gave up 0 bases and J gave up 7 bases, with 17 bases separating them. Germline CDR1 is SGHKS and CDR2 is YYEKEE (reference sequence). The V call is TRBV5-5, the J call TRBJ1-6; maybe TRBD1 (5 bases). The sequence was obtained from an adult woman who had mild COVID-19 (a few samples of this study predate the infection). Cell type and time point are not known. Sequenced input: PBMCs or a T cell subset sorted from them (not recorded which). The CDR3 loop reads CASSLVGPQGANSPLHF. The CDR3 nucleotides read TGTGCCAGCAGCTTGGTGGGACCGCAGGGAGCAAATTCACCCCTCCACTTT.